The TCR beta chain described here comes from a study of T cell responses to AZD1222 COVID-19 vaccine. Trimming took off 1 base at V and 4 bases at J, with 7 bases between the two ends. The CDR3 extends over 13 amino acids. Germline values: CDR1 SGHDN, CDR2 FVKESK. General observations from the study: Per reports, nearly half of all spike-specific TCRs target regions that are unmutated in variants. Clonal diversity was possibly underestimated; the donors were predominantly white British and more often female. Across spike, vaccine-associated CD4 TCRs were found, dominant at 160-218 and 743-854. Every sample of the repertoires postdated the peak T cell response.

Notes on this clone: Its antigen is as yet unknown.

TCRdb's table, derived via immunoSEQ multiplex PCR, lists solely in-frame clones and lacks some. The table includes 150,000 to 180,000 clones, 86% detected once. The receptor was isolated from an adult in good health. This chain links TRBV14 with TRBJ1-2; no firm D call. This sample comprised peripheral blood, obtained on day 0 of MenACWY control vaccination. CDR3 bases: TGTGCCAGCAGCCAAGGGTCAAGCTATGGCTACACCTTC. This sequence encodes CASSQGSSYGYTF.